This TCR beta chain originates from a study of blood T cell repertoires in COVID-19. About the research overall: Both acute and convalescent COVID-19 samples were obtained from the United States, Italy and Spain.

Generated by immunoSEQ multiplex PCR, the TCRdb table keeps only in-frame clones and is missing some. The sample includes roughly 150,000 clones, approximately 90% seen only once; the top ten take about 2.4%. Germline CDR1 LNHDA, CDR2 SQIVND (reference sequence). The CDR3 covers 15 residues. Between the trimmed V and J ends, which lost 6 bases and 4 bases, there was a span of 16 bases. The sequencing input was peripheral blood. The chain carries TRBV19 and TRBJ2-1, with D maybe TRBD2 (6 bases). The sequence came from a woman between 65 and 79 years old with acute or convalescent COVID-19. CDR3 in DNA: TGTGCCAGTAGATGGGGGGACCAAGATTACAATGAGCAGTTCTTC. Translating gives CASRWGDQDYNEQFF.